The 3 T cell receptor beta chains listed next were all sequenced from one sample in a study of T cells after yellow fever vaccination. From the 5' RACE reads, TCRdb called clonotypes with MiXCR, one entry per CDR3 protein. The table lists just under 600,000 distinct CDR3 sequences, approximately 15% of them singletons. The input for sequencing was PBMCs, taken on the day of the yellow fever booster vaccination. All receptors derive from a man aged 25-40 years who received the YFV17D yellow fever vaccine.

The J gene is TRBJ2-3, the V gene TRBV7-6; a weak D match, TRBD2 (6 bases). Between the trimmed V and J ends, which lost 4 bases and 4 bases, there was a span of 15 bases. The CDR3 runs 15 residues. The germline V gene has CDR1 SGHVS and CDR2 FNYEAQ. In nucleotides, the CDR3 is TGTGCCAGCAGCTCCTTCGCGGGATGGTCAGATACGCAGTATTTT. Its translation is CASSSFAGWSDTQYF.

The CDR3 spells CASIVGTGELFF. CDR3 bases: TGTGCCAGCATCGTGGGCACCGGGGAGCTGTTTTTT. The V gene is TRBV12-3 or TRBV12-4, the J gene TRBJ2-2; the D is unclear. The V and J ends lost 7 bases and 4 bases respectively, with 7 bases between them. The CDR3 sequence is 12 residues long.

The V gene is TRBV29-1, the J gene TRBJ2-7; the match to TRBD2 covers 7 bases. V lost 4 bases to trimming and J lost 2 bases; unmatched junction nucleotides: 5. Germline assignment: CDR1 SQVTM and CDR2 ANQGSEA. This CDR3 is built from 13 residues. CDR3 in DNA: TGCAGCGTTGTCGGGGGGACCGCCTACGAGCAGTACTTC. Its protein product is CSVVGGTAYEQYF.